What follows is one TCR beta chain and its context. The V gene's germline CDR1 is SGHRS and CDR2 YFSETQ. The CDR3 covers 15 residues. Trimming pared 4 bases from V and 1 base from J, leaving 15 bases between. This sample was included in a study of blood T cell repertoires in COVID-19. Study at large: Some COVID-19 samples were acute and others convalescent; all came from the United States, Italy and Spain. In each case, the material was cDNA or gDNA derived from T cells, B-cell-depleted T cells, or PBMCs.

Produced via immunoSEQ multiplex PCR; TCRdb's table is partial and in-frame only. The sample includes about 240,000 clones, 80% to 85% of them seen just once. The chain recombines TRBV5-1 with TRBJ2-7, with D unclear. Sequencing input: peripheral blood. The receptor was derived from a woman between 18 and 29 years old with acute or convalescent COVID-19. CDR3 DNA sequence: TGCGCCAGCAGCCTCGCACAGACGCCATCCTACGAGCAGTACTTC. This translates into CASSLAQTPSYEQYF.